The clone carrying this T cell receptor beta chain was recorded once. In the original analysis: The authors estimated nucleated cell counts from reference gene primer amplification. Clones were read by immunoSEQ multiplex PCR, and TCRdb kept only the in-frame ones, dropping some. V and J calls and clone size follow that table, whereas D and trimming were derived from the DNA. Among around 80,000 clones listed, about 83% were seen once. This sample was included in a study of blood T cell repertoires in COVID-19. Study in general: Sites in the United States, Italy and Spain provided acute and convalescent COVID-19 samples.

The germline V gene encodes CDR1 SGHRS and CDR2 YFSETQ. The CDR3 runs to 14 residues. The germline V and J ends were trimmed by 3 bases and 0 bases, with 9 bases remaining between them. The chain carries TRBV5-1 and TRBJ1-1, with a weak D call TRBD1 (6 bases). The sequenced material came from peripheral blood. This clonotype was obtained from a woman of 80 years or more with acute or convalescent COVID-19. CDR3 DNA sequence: TGCGCCAGCAGCTGGGGGACACTGAACACTGAAGCTTTCTTT. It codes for CASSWGTLNTEAFF. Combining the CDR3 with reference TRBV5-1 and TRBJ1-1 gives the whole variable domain KAGVTQTPRYLIKTRGQQVTLSCSPISGHRSVSWYQQTPGQGLQFLFEYFSETQRNKGNFPGRFSGRQFSNSRSEMNVSTLELGDSALYLCASSWGTLNTEAFFGQGTRLTVV.